The TCR beta chain described here comes from a study of blood T cell repertoires in COVID-19. The count of this clone is one. Here immunoSEQ multiplex PCR was the method, and the copy in TCRdb shows in-frame clones only, minus some. The data hold about 460,000 clones, with 70% to 90% observed a single time. Trimming pared 2 bases from V and 6 bases from J, leaving 11 bases between. The CDR3 extends over 15 amino acids. The germline V gene has CDR1 MGHRA and CDR2 YSYEKL. Cohorts were determined from participant-reported clinical history. Sequenced: PBMCs or T cells enriched from blood (not recorded which). V gene TRBV4-1 combines with J gene TRBJ1-6, with D perhaps matching TRBD1 (6 bases). The clonotype comes from a woman in her fifties or sixties who had recovered from COVID-19. DNA of the CDR3: TGCGCCAGCAGCCAACGGGACACTATTAATTCACCCCTCCACTTT. Residues: CASSQRDTINSPLHF.